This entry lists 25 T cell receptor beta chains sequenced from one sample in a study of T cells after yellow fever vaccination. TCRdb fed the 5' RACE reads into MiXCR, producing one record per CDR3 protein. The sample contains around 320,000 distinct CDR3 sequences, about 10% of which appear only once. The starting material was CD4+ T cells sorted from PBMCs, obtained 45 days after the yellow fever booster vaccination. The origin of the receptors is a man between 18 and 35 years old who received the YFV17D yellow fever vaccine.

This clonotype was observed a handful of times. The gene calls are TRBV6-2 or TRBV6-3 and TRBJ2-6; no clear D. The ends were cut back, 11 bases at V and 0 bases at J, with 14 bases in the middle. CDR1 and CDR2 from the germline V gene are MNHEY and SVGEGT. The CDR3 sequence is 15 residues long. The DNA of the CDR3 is TGTGCCGTACAGCCTGGCTTCTCTGGGGCCAACGTCCTGACTTTC. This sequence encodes CAVQPGFSGANVLTF.

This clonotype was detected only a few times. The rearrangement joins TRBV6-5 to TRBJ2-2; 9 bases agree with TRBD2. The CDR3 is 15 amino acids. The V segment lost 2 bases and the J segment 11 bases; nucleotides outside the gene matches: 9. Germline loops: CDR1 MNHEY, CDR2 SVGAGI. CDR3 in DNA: TGTGCCAGCAGTTACCGCGGGGGGGCCGTTTTTGAGCTGTTTTTT. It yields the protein CASSYRGGAVFELFF.

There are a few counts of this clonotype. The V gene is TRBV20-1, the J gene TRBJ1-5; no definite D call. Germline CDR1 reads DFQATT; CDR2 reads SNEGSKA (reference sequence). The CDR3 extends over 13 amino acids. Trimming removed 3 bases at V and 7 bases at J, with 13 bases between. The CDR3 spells CSASPRMGQPQHF. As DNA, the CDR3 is TGCAGTGCTAGCCCGAGGATGGGGCAGCCCCAGCATTTT.

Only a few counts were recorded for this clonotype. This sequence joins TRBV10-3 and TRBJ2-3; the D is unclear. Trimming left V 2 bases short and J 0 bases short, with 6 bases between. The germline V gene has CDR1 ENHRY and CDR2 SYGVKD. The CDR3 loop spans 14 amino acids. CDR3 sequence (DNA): TGTGCCATCAGTGAGATCGTAAGCACAGATACGCAGTATTTT. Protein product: CAISEIVSTDTQYF.

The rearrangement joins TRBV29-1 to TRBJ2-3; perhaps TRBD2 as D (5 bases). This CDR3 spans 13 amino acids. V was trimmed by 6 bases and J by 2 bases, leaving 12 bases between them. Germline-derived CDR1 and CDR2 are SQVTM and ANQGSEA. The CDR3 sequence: CSVGLLYTDTQYF. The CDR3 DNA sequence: TGCAGCGTAGGACTTCTCTACACAGATACGCAGTATTTT.

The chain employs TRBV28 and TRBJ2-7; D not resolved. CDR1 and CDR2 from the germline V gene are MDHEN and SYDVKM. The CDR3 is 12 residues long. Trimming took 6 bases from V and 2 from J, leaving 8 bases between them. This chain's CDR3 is CASSGHPYEQYV. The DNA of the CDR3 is TGTGCCAGCAGCGGCCACCCCTACGAGCAGTACGTC.

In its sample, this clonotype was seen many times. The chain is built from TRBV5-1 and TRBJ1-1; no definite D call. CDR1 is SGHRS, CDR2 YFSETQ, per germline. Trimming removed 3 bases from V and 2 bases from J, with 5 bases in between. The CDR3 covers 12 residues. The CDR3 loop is CASSSANTEAFF. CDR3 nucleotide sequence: TGCGCCAGCAGCTCCGCTAACACTGAAGCTTTCTTT.

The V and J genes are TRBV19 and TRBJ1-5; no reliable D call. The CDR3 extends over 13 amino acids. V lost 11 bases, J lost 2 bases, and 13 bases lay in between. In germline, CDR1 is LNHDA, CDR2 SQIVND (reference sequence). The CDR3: CAPRSGGNQPQHF. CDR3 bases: TGTGCCCCTCGGAGTGGGGGCAATCAGCCCCAGCATTTT.

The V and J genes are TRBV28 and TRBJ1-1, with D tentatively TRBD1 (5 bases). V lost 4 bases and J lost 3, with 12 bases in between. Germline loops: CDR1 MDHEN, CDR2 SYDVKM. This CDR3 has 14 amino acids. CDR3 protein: CASSWDVRDTEAFF. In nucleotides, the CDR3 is TGTGCCAGCAGTTGGGACGTACGGGACACTGAAGCTTTCTTT. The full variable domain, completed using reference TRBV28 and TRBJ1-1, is DVKVTQSSRYLVKRTGEKVFLECVQDMDHENMFWYRQDPGLGLRLIYFSYDVKMKEKGDIPEGYSVSREKKERFSLILESASTNQTSMYLCASSWDVRDTEAFFGQGTRLTVV.

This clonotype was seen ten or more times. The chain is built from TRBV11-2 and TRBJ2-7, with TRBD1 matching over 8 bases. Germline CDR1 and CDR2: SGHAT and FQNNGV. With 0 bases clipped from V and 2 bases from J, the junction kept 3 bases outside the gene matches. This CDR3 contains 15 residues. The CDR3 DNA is TGTGCCAGCAGCTTAGATGGGACAGGTACCTACGAGCAGTACTTC. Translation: CASSLDGTGTYEQYF.

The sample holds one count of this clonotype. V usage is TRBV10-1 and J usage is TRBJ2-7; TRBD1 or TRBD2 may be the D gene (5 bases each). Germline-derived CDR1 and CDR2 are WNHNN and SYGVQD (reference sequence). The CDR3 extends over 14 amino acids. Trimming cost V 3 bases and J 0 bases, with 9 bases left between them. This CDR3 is CASSDGGSSYEQYF. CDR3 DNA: TGCGCCAGCAGTGATGGGGGAAGCTCCTACGAGCAGTACTTC.

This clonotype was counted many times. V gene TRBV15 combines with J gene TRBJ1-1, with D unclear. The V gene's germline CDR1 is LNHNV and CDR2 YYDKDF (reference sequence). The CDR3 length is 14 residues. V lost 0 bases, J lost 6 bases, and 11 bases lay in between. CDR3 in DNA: TGTGCCACCAGCAGAGAACGGCGCTCGGCTGAAGCTTTCTTT. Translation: CATSRERRSAEAFF.

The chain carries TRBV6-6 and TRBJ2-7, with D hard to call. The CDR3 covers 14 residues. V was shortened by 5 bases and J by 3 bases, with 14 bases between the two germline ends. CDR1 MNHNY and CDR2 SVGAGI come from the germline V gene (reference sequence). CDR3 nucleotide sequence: TGTGCCAGCAGTCCTCGTAGACCCAACTACGAGCAGTACTTC. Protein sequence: CASSPRRPNYEQYF.

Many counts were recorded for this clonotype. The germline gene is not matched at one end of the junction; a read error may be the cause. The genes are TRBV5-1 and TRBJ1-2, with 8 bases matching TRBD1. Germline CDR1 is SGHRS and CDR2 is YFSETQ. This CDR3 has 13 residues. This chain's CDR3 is CASSPDRAYGYTF. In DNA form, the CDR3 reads TGTGCCAGCTCACCGGACAGGGCCTATGGCTACACCTTC. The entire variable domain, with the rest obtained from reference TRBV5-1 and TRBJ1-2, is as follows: KAGVTQTPRYLIKTRGQQVTLSCSPISGHRSVSWYQQTPGQGLQFLFEYFSETQRNKGNFPGRFSGRQFSNSRSEMNVSTLELGDSALYLCASSPDRAYGYTFGSGTRLTVV.

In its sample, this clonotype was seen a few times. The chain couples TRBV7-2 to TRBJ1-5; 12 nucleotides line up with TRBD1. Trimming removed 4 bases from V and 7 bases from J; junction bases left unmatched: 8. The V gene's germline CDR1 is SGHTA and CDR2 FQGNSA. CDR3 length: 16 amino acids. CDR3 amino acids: CASSWLGTGGSQPQHF. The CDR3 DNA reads TGTGCCAGCAGCTGGCTAGGGACAGGGGGCAGCCAGCCCCAGCATTTT.

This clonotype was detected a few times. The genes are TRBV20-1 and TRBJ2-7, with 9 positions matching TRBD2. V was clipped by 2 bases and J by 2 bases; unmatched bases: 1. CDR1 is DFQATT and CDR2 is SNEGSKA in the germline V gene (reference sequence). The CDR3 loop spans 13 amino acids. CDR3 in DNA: TGCAGTGCTAGAACTAGCGGGCCCTACGAGCAGTACGTC. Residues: CSARTSGPYEQYV.

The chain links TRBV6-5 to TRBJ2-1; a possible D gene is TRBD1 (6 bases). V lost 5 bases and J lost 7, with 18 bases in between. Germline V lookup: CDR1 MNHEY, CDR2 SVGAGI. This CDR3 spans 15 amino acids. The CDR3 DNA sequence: TGTGCCAGCAGTCAACAGGGTGGGAGTTCAAATGAGCAGTTCTTC. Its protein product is CASSQQGGSSNEQFF.

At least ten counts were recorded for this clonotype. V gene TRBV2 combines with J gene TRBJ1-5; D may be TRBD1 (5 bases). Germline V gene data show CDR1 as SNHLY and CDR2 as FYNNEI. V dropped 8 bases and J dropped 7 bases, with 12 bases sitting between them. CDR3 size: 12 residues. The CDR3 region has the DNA TGTGCCAGCTCCAGGGTAACCCAGCCCCAGCATTTT. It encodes CASSRVTQPQHF. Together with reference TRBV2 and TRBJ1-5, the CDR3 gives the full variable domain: EPEVTQTPSHQVTQMGQEVILRCVPISNHLYFYWYRQILGQKVEFLVSFYNNEISEKSEIFDDQFSVERPDGSNFTLKIRSTKLEDSAMYFCASSRVTQPQHFGDGTRLSIL.

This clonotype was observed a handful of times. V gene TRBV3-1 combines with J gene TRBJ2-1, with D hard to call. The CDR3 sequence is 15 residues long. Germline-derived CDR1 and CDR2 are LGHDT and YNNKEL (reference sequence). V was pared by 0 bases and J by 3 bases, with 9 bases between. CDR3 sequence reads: CASSQDPQDYNEQFF. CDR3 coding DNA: TGTGCCAGCAGCCAAGATCCCCAAGACTACAATGAGCAGTTCTTC.

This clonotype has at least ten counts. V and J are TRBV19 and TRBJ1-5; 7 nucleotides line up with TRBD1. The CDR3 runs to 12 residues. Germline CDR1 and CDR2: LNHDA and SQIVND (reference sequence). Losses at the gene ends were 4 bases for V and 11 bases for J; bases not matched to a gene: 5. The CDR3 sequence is CASSTQGGTQHF. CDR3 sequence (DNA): TGTGCCAGTAGTACGCAGGGGGGGACCCAGCATTTT.

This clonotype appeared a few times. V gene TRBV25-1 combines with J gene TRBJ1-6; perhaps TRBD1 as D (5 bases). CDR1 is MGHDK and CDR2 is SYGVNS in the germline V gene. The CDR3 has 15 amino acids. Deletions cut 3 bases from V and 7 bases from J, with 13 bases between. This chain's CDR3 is CASSESVGGNSPLHF. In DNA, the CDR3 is TGTGCCAGCAGTGAGAGTGTGGGGGGAAATTCACCCCTCCACTTT.

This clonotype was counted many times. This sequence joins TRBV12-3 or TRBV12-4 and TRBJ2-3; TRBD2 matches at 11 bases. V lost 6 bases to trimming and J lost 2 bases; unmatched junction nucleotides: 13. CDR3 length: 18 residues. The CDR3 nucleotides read TGTGCCAGCAGCCTGGCCGGGACTAGCGGAACCTTCACAGATACGCAGTATTTT. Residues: CASSLAGTSGTFTDTQYF.

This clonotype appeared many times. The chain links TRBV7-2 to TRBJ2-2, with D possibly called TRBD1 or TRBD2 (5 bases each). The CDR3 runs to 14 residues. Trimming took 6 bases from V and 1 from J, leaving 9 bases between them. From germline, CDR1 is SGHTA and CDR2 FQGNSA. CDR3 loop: CASRGTGNTGELFF. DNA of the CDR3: TGTGCCAGCAGGGGGACGGGGAACACCGGGGAGCTGTTTTTT. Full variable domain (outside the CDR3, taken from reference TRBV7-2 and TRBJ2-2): GAGVSQSPSNKVTEKGKDVELRCDPISGHTALYWYRQSLGQGLEFLIYFQGNSAPDKSGLPSDRFSAERTGGSVSTLTIQRTQQEDSAVYLCASRGTGNTGELFFGEGSRLTVL.

The CDR3 bases are TGCAGTGCTAGCCCACAGGGGGCTCACACTGAAGCTTTCTTT. It is translated as CSASPQGAHTEAFF. The chain joins TRBV20-1 to TRBJ1-1; 9 bases match TRBD1. This CDR3 is 14 amino acids long. V gave up 3 bases and J gave up 3 bases; unmatched junction bases: 5. Per germline, CDR1 DFQATT and CDR2 SNEGSKA (reference sequence).

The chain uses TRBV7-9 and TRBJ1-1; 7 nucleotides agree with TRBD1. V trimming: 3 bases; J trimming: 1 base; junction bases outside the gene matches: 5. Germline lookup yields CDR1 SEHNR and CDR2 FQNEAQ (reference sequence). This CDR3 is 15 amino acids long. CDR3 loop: CASSFDRDWNTEAFF. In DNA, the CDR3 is TGTGCCAGCAGCTTCGACAGGGATTGGAACACTGAAGCTTTCTTT. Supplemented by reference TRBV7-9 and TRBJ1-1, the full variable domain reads DTGVSQNPRHKITKRGQNVTFRCDPISEHNRLYWYRQTLGQGPEFLTYFQNEAQLEKSRLLSDRFSAERPKGSFSTLEIQRTEQGDSAMYLCASSFDRDWNTEAFFGQGTRLTVV.